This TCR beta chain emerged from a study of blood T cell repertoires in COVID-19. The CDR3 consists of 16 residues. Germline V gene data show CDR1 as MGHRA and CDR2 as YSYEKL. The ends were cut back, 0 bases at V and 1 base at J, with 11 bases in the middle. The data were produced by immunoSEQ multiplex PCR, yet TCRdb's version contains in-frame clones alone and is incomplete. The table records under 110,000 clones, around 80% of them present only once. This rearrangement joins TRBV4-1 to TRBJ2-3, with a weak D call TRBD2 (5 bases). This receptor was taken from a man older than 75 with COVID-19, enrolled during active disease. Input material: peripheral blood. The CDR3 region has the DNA TGCGCCAGCAGCCAAGACGGGATAGCCCGCACAGATACGCAGTATTTT. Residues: CASSQDGIARTDTQYF.